The T cell receptor (beta chain) under discussion was sequenced for a study of T-cell memory formation after mild COVID-19. One entry per CDR3 protein results from TCRdb running MiXCR on the 5' RACE reads. Of fewer than 350,000 distinct CDR3 sequences in the sample, 15% to 20% were seen once. The CDR3 loop spans 14 amino acids. V was shortened by 4 bases and J by 4 bases, with 13 bases between the two germline ends. The gene calls are TRBV12-3 or TRBV12-4 and TRBJ1-2; D call uncertain. This TCR came from a man between 18 and 29 years old who had mild COVID-19 (a few samples of this study predate the infection). Cell type and time point are not known. Sequencing was performed on PBMCs or a T cell subset sorted from them (not recorded which). The CDR3 here is CASSSPDRSYGYTF. The DNA for the CDR3 is TGTGCCAGCAGTTCCCCGGACCGCAGCTATGGCTACACCTTC.